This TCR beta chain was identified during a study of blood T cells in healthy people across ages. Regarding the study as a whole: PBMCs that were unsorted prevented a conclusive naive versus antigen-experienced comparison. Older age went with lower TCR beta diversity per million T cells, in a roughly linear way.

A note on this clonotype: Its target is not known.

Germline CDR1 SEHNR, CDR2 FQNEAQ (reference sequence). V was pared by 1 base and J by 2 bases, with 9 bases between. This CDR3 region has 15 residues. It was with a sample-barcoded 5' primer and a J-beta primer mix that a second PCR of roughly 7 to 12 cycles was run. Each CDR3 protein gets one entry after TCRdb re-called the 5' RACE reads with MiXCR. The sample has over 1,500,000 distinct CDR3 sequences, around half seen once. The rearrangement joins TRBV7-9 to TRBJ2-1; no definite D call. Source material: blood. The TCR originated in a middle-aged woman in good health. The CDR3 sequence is CASSLVGQAYNEQFF. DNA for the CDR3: TGTGCCAGCAGCTTAGTAGGGCAGGCCTACAATGAGCAGTTCTTC.